This T cell receptor beta chain was retrieved from a study of T cell repertoires in cytomegalovirus infection. Study as a whole: CMV infection plus the matching HLA type was flagged by public TCR beta signatures. Study-level findings and limits: Cumulative public TCR beta family frequency identified CMV carriers with the relevant HLA. The study found HLA-C-restricted CMV-specific TCR beta clonotypes dominating the ex vivo response.

Via MiXCR, TCRdb re-called the reads, giving one row per CDR3 protein. This sample has around 740,000 distinct CDR3 sequences, with roughly a third found just once. At least ten counts were recorded for this clonotype. Its target is unknown. V lost 4 bases, J lost 0 bases, and 10 bases lay in between. The CDR3 is 15 residues long. Germline V CDR1 and CDR2: SGHTA, FQGNSA. The receptor comes from a human donor in good health (CMV status not recorded). Some clones in this sample may be carry-over from other donors' samples. This rearrangement joins TRBV7-2 to TRBJ1-3; D might be TRBD1 (5 bases). The sequencing input was PBMCs. The CDR3 is CASSSDRLSGNTIYF. CDR3 nucleotide sequence: TGTGCCAGCAGCTCAGACAGACTCTCTGGAAACACCATATATTTT.